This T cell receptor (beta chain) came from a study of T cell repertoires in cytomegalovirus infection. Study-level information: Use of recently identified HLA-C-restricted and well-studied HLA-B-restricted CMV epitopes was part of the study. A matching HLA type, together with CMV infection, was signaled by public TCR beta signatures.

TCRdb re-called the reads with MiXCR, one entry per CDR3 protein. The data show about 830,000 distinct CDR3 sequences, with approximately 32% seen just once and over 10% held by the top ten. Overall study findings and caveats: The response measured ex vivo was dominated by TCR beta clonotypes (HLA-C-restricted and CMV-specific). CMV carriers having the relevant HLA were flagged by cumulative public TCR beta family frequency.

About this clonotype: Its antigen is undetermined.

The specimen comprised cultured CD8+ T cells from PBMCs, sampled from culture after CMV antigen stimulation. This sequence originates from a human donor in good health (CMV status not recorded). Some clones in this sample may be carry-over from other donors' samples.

CDR3 sequence reads: CSVVTGEGYTF. In DNA, the CDR3 is TGCAGCGTAGTTACAGGGGAAGGCTACACCTTC. The chain combines TRBV29-1 with TRBJ1-2; 7 nucleotides match TRBD1. The CDR3 loop spans 11 amino acids. Germline loops: CDR1 SQVTM, CDR2 ANQGSEA. V shed 6 bases, J shed 8 bases, and the junction held 6 bases outside the gene matches.